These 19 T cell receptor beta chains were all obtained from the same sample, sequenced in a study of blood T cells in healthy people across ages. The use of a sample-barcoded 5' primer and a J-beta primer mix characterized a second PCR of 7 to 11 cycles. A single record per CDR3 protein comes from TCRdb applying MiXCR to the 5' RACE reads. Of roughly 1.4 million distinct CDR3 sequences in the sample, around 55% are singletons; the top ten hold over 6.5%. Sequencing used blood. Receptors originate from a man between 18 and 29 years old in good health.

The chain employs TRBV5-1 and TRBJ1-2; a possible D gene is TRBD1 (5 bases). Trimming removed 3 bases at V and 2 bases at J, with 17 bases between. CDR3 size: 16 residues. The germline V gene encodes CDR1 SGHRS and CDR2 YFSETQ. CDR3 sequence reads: CASSSWAGPRNYGYTF. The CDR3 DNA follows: TGCGCCAGCAGCTCATGGGCAGGGCCAAGGAACTATGGCTACACCTTC.

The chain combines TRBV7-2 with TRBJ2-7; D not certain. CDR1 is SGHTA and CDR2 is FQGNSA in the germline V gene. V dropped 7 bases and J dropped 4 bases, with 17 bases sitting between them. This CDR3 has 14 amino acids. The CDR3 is CASKPWVTEYEQYF. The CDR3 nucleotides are TGTGCCAGCAAACCTTGGGTGACCGAGTACGAGCAGTACTTC.

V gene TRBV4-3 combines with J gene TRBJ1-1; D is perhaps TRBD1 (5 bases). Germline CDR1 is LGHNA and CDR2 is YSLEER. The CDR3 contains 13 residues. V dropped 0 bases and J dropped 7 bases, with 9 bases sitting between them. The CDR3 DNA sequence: TGCGCCAGCAGCCAAGAAGAGGGACGTGAAGCTTTCTTT. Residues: CASSQEEGREAFF.

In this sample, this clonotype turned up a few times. In nucleotides, the CDR3 is TGCAGCGTTGAGGGGAGGGCGAACGCTGAGCAGTTCTTC. It is translated as CSVEGRANAEQFF. The gene calls are TRBV29-1 and TRBJ2-1; 7 positions match TRBD2. The CDR3 extends over 13 amino acids. CDR1 and CDR2 from the germline V gene are SQVTM and ANQGSEA. V lost 3 bases, J lost 9 bases, and 8 bases stayed unmatched.

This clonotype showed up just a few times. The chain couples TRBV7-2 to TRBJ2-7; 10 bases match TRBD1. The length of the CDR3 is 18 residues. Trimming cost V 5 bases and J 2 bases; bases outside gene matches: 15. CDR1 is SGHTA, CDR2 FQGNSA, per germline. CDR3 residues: CASSLPGDRGLLTYEQYF. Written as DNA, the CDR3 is TGTGCCAGCAGCCTCCCCGGGGACAGGGGACTATTAACCTACGAGCAGTACTTC.

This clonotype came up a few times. As DNA, the CDR3 is TGCGCCAGCAGCCAAGATATGCAGGGCATAGGGGATACGCAGTATTTT. It encodes CASSQDMQGIGDTQYF. This chain links TRBV4-3 with TRBJ2-3; tentative D call: TRBD1 (5 bases). The germline V and J ends were trimmed by 0 bases and 6 bases, with 16 bases remaining between them. This CDR3 contains 16 residues. Germline CDR1 reads LGHNA; CDR2 reads YSLEER.

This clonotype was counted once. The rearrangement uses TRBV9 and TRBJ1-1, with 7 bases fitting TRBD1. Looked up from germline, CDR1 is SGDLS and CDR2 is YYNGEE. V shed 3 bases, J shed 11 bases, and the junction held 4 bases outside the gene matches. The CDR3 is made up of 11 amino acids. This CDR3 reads CASSGGRGAFF. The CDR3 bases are TGTGCCAGCAGCGGAGGCAGGGGGGCTTTCTTT.

The CDR3: CSARDIMDRELGYEQYF. The DNA of the CDR3 is TGCAGTGCTAGAGATATCATGGACAGGGAACTGGGCTACGAGCAGTACTTC. The V and J genes are TRBV20-1 and TRBJ2-4, with 8 bases matching TRBD1. The J call is in doubt because the DNA end fits TRBJ2-7 better. The CDR3 covers 17 residues. Germline loops: CDR1 DFQATT, CDR2 SNEGSKA (reference sequence).

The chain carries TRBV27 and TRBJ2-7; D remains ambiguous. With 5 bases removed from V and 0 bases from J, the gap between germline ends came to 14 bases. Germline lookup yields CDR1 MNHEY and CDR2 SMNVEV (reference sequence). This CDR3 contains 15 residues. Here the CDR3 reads CASSSPLRPSYEQYF. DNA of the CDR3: TGTGCCAGCAGTAGCCCCTTGAGGCCCTCCTACGAGCAGTACTTC.

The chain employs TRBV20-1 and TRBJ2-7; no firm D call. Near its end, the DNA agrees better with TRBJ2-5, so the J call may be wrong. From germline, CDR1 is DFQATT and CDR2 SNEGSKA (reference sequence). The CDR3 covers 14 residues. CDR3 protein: CSAIHPFYKETQYF. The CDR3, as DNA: TGCAGTGCTATACACCCGTTTTATAAAGAGACCCAGTACTTC.

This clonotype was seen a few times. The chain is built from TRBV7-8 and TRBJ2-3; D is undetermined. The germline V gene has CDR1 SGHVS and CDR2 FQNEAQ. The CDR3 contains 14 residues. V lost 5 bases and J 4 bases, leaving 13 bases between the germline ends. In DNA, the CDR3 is TGTGCCAGCAGCCCGCGTAGTGGGGCAGATACGCAGTATTTT. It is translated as CASSPRSGADTQYF.

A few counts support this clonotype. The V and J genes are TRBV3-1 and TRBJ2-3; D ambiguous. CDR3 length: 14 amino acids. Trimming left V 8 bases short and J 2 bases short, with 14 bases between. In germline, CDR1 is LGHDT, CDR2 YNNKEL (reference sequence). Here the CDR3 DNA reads TGTGCCAGCTCGACCCTTGCCTACACAGATACGCAGTATTTT. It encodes CASSTLAYTDTQYF.

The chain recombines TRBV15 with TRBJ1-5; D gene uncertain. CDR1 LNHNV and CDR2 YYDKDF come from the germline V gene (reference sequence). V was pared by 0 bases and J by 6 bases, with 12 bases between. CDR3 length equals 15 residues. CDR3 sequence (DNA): TGTGCCACCAGCAGAGATGTGGGCCCGGGTCAGCCCCAGCATTTT. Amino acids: CATSRDVGPGQPQHF.

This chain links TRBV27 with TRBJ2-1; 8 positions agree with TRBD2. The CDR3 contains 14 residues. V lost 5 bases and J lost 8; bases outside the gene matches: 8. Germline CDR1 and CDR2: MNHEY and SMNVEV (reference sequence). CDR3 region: CASSPTAGGDEQFF. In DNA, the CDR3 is TGTGCCAGCAGTCCTACCGCGGGAGGCGATGAGCAGTTCTTC.

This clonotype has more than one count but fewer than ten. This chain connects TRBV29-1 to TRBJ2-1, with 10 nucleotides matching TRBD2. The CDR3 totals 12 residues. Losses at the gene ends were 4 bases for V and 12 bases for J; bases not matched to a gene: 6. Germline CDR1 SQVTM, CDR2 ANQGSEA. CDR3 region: CSVGETSGLQFF. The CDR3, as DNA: TGCAGCGTTGGGGAGACTAGCGGGCTGCAGTTCTTC.

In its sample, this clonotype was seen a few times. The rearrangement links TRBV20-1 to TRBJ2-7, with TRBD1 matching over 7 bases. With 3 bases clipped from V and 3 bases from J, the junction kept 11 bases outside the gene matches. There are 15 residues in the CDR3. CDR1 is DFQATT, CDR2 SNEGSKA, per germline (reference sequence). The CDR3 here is CSARELSRDSYEQYF. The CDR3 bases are TGCAGTGCTAGGGAATTATCCCGGGACAGCTACGAGCAGTACTTC.

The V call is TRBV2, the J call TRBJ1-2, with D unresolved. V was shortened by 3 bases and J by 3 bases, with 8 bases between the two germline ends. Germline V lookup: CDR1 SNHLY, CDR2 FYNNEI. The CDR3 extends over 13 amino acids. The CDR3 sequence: CASSEDRYYGYTF. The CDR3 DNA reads TGTGCCAGCAGTGAGGACCGTTACTATGGCTACACCTTC.

CDR3 in DNA: TGTGCCATCAGTGAAGTTAATTCACCCCTCCACTTT. This codes for CAISEVNSPLHF. This chain connects TRBV10-3 to TRBJ1-6; unclear D gene. V lost 3 bases to trimming and J lost 6 bases, with 3 bases between them. The CDR3 is 12 residues long. Germline lookup yields CDR1 ENHRY and CDR2 SYGVKD.

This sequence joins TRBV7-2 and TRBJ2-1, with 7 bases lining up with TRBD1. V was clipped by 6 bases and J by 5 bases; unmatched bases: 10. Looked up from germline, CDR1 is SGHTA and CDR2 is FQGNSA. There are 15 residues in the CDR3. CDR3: CASRATGTDNNEQFF. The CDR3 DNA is TGTGCCAGCAGAGCTACCGGGACAGACAACAATGAGCAGTTCTTC.